This T cell receptor (beta chain) is drawn from a study of monozygotic twins with inflammatory bowel disease. The UMIs contained a 6-nucleotide sample barcode. They were added by template switching during cDNA synthesis. TCRdb reprocessed the 5' RACE reads; each CDR3 protein has one entry and no DNA is given. This sample's table has some 170,000 distinct CDR3 sequences. This CDR3 spans 15 amino acids. Total RNA isolation used whole blood (no T cell sorting was performed). Concerning this clonotype: Antigen specificity is unknown.

The study's findings and limits: Among IBD patients, TCRbeta diversity (inverse Simpson) was lower than in healthy co-twins. Twin concordance left repertoire similarity unchanged, with limited power a possible explanation for this lack of difference.

What was sequenced was blood. This clonotype was obtained from a human donor with ulcerative colitis or Crohn's disease, or a healthy co-twin of an affected twin (not recorded which). V gene TRBV12-3 or TRBV12-4 combines with J gene TRBJ2-1; TCRdb indicates TRBD2, and absent DNA this call remains unverified. CDR3 region: CASSIPGTQYNEQFF.